A single sample gave rise to the 24 T cell receptor beta chains below, sequenced in a study of shared clonotypes between healthy human individuals (dated by TCRdb to 2020 to 2021). For the CD8 naive samples, CD45RO-negative cells were positively selected for CCR7, yielding a CD45RA+CCR7+ population from which TemRA cells were excluded. Library creation used the immunoSEQ multiplex PCR assay. The table comes from immuneACCESS by way of TCRdb, which keeps in-frame sequences with V and J called. Part of the clones is missing from these tables; in studies checked, under half for an unresolved V gene and the rest for unknown reasons. The sample records fewer than 1 million clones, 95% to 97% of which are singletons. The top ten clonotypes cover less than 0.25% of the sample. The sequenced sample consisted of naive CD8+ T cells sorted from blood. Reading the label with the study, this specimen's cell subset or site is: CD45RA+CCR7+. These TCRs come from a man younger than 45 in good health.

The CDR3 here is CASKETNTQYF. The CDR3 nucleotides read TGTGCCAGCAAGGAAACGAATACGCAGTATTTT. V gene TRBV6-6 combines with J gene TRBJ2-3; unclear D gene. Deletions cut 7 bases from V and 7 bases from J, with 9 bases between. Germline lookup yields CDR1 MNHNY and CDR2 SVGAGI (reference sequence). This CDR3 has 11 amino acids.

V is TRBV6-5 and J is TRBJ1-2, with 7 bases fitting TRBD1. This CDR3 spans 13 amino acids. V dropped 4 bases and J dropped 3; count of bases not matched to a gene: 2. In germline, CDR1 is MNHEY, CDR2 SVGAGI. CDR3 bases: TGTGCCAGCAGTTCAGACAGGGACTATGGCTACACCTTC. Amino acids: CASSSDRDYGYTF.

The chain combines TRBV14 with TRBJ2-1; 8 bases are shared with TRBD2. Per the germline V gene, CDR1 is SGHDN and CDR2 is FVKESK. The J segment lost 1 base and the V segment lost 2 bases, leaving 4 bases of the junction unmatched. This CDR3 region has 16 residues. The CDR3 coding sequence is TGTGCCAGCAGCCAAAAGCGGGAGTGGTCCTACAATGAGCAGTTCTTC. This gives the protein CASSQKREWSYNEQFF.

This clone was detected only once. This sequence joins TRBV29-1 and TRBJ2-7, with 8 bases that match TRBD1. This CDR3 has 13 amino acids. The J segment lost 5 bases and the V segment lost 6 bases, leaving 9 bases of the junction unmatched. Germline CDR1 reads SQVTM; CDR2 reads ANQGSEA. CDR3 bases: TGCAGCGTAGAGACAGGGGTAGGTAACGAGCAGTACTTC. Translating gives CSVETGVGNEQYF.

This clone occurred once. This sample includes further DNA sequences coding for the same CDR3. This chain links TRBV28 with TRBJ1-1; unclear D gene. CDR1 and CDR2 (germline): MDHEN, SYDVKM. The CDR3 loop spans 13 amino acids. Trimming removed 5 bases at V and 3 bases at J, with 10 bases between. Here the CDR3 reads CASSPTGYTEAFF. DNA for the CDR3: TGTGCCAGCAGTCCCACGGGCTACACTGAAGCTTTCTTT. The full variable domain, completed using reference TRBV28 and TRBJ1-1, is DVKVTQSSRYLVKRTGEKVFLECVQDMDHENMFWYRQDPGLGLRLIYFSYDVKMKEKGDIPEGYSVSREKKERFSLILESASTNQTSMYLCASSPTGYTEAFFGQGTRLTVV.

This rearrangement joins TRBV9 to TRBJ2-3, with 8 positions matching TRBD2. Per germline, CDR1 SGDLS and CDR2 YYNGEE. Trimming took 3 bases from V and 6 from J; bases not matched to a gene: 6. The CDR3 runs to 14 residues. Written as DNA, the CDR3 is TGTGCCAGCAGCGATACTAGCGGTGTGGATACGCAGTATTTT. Protein: CASSDTSGVDTQYF.

Turning to this clone: Other DNA sequences of this sample code for an identical CDR3. The chain has TRBV27 and TRBJ2-7; D not resolved. The CDR3 spans 14 residues. The ends were cut back, 0 bases at V and 0 bases at J, with 6 bases in the middle. Germline V CDR1 and CDR2: MNHEY, SMNVEV (reference sequence). This CDR3 is CASSLSPVSYEQYF. In DNA, the CDR3 is TGTGCCAGCAGTTTATCGCCAGTCTCCTACGAGCAGTACTTC.

The rearrangement joins TRBV27 to TRBJ2-3, with TRBD2 matching over 9 bases. J was trimmed by 3 bases and V by 6 bases; bases with no gene match: 10. The germline CDR1 and CDR2 sequences are MNHEY and SMNVEV (reference sequence). The CDR3 is made up of 16 amino acids. The CDR3 nucleotides read TGTGCCAGCAGCGTTCTAGCGGGGAGCGGGACAGATACGCAGTATTTT. This codes for CASSVLAGSGTDTQYF.

The genes are TRBV14 and TRBJ2-7, with 9 bases fitting TRBD2. J was trimmed by 6 bases and V by 4 bases; bases with no gene match: 7. Germline V CDR1 and CDR2: SGHDN, FVKESK. The CDR3 sequence is 14 residues long. CDR3 amino acids: CASSPAGLASEQYF. CDR3 bases: TGTGCCAGCAGCCCAGCGGGACTAGCATCCGAGCAGTACTTC.

About this clone itself: The same CDR3 is also encoded by other DNA sequences in this sample. The genes are TRBV2 and TRBJ2-1; no reliable D call. This CDR3 contains 11 residues. Trimming removed 4 bases from V and 7 bases from J, with 5 bases in between. Germline assignment: CDR1 SNHLY and CDR2 FYNNEI. The DNA of the CDR3 is TGTGCCAGCAGTGGACGGAATGAGCAGTTCTTC. Translation: CASSGRNEQFF. Full variable domain (remainder filled in from reference TRBV2 and TRBJ2-1): EPEVTQTPSHQVTQMGQEVILRCVPISNHLYFYWYRQILGQKVEFLVSFYNNEISEKSEIFDDQFSVERPDGSNFTLKIRSTKLEDSAMYFCASSGRNEQFFGPGTRLTVL.

V usage is TRBV15 and J usage is TRBJ2-7, with D perhaps matching TRBD1 (6 bases). CDR1 and CDR2 from the germline V gene are LNHNV and YYDKDF (reference sequence). The CDR3 has 16 residues. Trimming removed 1 base from V and 1 base from J, with 14 bases in between. CDR3 nucleotides: TGTGCCACCAGCAGAGTAACAGGGCGAAGTTCCTACGAGCAGTACTTC. Residues: CATSRVTGRSSYEQYF.

CDR3 sequence (DNA): TGTGCCTGGAGTTCCGGGACAGGGGGCAAGGATGAGCAGTTCTTC. Protein product: CAWSSGTGGKDEQFF. The chain carries TRBV30 and TRBJ2-1; 12 nucleotides match TRBD1. Trimming removed 2 bases from V and 8 bases from J; junction bases left unmatched: 7. Germline values: CDR1 GTSNPN, CDR2 SVGIG (reference sequence). The CDR3 has 15 amino acids.

V gene TRBV2 combines with J gene TRBJ1-2; tentative D call: TRBD1 (6 bases). This CDR3 is built from 12 residues. Germline V gene data show CDR1 as SNHLY and CDR2 as FYNNEI. Deletions cut 8 bases from V and 5 bases from J, with 12 bases between. The CDR3 here is CASLQGQYGYTF. The CDR3 nucleotides are TGTGCCAGCCTCCAGGGACAATATGGCTACACCTTC. Drawing the rest from reference TRBV2 and TRBJ1-2, the complete variable domain is EPEVTQTPSHQVTQMGQEVILRCVPISNHLYFYWYRQILGQKVEFLVSFYNNEISEKSEIFDDQFSVERPDGSNFTLKIRSTKLEDSAMYFCASLQGQYGYTFGSGTRLTVV.

On this clone: In the same sample, other DNA sequences code for this CDR3. The V and J genes are TRBV29-1 and TRBJ2-5; D remains ambiguous. The CDR3 spans 11 residues. In germline, CDR1 is SQVTM, CDR2 ANQGSEA. Between the trimmed V and J ends, which lost 2 bases and 5 bases, there was a span of 6 bases. DNA for the CDR3: TGCAGCGTTGAATTGGGGGAGACCCAGTACTTC. This encodes CSVELGETQYF.

The V and J genes are TRBV7-7 and TRBJ1-4; TRBD1 might be the D (6 bases). V lost 5 bases and J lost 6, with 31 bases in between. This CDR3 contains 20 residues. Germline loops: CDR1 SSHAT, CDR2 FNYEAQ (reference sequence). CDR3 in amino acids: CASSPATGGRRNHGHEKLFF. The CDR3, as DNA: TGTGCCAGCAGCCCAGCCACGGGGGGGCGCCGAAACCACGGGCATGAAAAACTGTTTTTT.

The chain recombines TRBV7-2 with TRBJ2-1; 7 nucleotides line up with TRBD1. Trimming at V came to 5 bases and at J to 4 bases, leaving 14 bases not matched to a gene. Germline CDR1 is SGHTA and CDR2 is FQGNSA. This CDR3 spans 17 amino acids. This chain's CDR3 is CASSPPPGGALYNEQFF. The CDR3, as DNA: TGTGCCAGCAGCCCCCCCCCAGGGGGAGCCTTATACAATGAGCAGTTCTTC.

The rearrangement links TRBV10-3 to TRBJ2-1; 8 bases agree with TRBD1. The V segment lost 5 bases and the J segment 5 bases; nucleotides outside the gene matches: 5. The germline V gene encodes CDR1 ENHRY and CDR2 SYGVKD. This CDR3 is 14 amino acids long. CDR3 coding DNA: TGTGCCATCAGTCCCGGGACAGGCAACAATGAGCAGTTCTTC. Amino acid sequence: CAISPGTGNNEQFF.

J is TRBJ2-5 and V is TRBV27; 8 bases line up with TRBD1. The CDR3 covers 15 residues. Germline CDR1 reads MNHEY; CDR2 reads SMNVEV (reference sequence). The V segment lost 4 bases and the J segment 5 bases; nucleotides outside the gene matches: 9. Here the CDR3 reads CASSSPGQALETQYF. CDR3 nucleotide sequence: TGTGCCAGCAGTTCCCCGGGACAGGCCCTTGAGACCCAGTACTTC.

The chain links TRBV27 to TRBJ2-3, with D perhaps TRBD2 (5 bases). V lost 2 bases to trimming and J lost 2 bases, with 17 bases between them. The CDR3 is 17 amino acids. Germline V CDR1 and CDR2: MNHEY, SMNVEV (reference sequence). As DNA, the CDR3 is TGTGCCAGCAGTTTAGCTAGCTACGGCACACACACAGATACGCAGTATTTT. It yields the protein CASSLASYGTHTDTQYF.

The chain recombines TRBV5-5 with TRBJ2-5; D remains unclear. Germline CDR1 and CDR2: SGHKS and YYEKEE (reference sequence). There are 14 residues in the CDR3. The V gene lost 2 bases and the J gene lost 4 bases, with 12 bases spanning the gap. CDR3 region: CASSFETYVETQYF. DNA of the CDR3: TGTGCCAGCAGCTTCGAGACGTATGTAGAGACCCAGTACTTC.

This clone has just one count. The rearrangement uses TRBV5-5 and TRBJ2-2; possibly TRBD1 for D (7 bases). CDR1 SGHKS and CDR2 YYEKEE come from the germline V gene (reference sequence). The CDR3 is 15 residues long. The germline V and J ends were trimmed by 4 bases and 4 bases, with 14 bases remaining between them. This CDR3 is CASSPEGAATGELFF. CDR3 DNA: TGTGCCAGCAGCCCGGAGGGGGCCGCCACCGGGGAGCTGTTTTTT.

The rearrangement links TRBV7-9 to TRBJ2-7; 7 bases are a match to TRBD1. CDR3 length equals 15 residues. In germline, CDR1 is SEHNR, CDR2 FQNEAQ (reference sequence). Losses at the gene ends were 3 bases for V and 0 bases for J; bases not matched to a gene: 5. The CDR3 nucleotides read TGTGCCAGCAGCTTTCCGACAGGGAACTCCTACGAGCAGTACTTC. It translates to CASSFPTGNSYEQYF.

The count of this clone is one. The CDR3 bases are TGTGCCAGCAGCTTAGTAATACTCAATGAGCAGTTCTTC. Protein: CASSLVILNEQFF. The chain employs TRBV7-9 and TRBJ2-1; no reliable D call. The CDR3 has 13 amino acids. The germline gives CDR1 SEHNR, CDR2 FQNEAQ (reference sequence). V lost 1 base, J lost 6 bases, and 7 bases lay in between. Based on the CDR3 plus reference TRBV7-9 and TRBJ2-1, the full variable domain is DTGVSQNPRHKITKRGQNVTFRCDPISEHNRLYWYRQTLGQGPEFLTYFQNEAQLEKSRLLSDRFSAERPKGSFSTLEIQRTEQGDSAMYLCASSLVILNEQFFGPGTRLTVL.

This chain's CDR3 is CSDNSLANYGYTF. The CDR3 DNA follows: TGCAGCGACAACAGTCTAGCTAACTATGGCTACACCTTC. The chain has TRBV29-1 and TRBJ1-2; no clear D gene. The CDR3 runs to 13 residues. Germline loops: CDR1 SQVTM, CDR2 ANQGSEA. Trimming cost V 7 bases and J 0 bases, with 12 bases left between them.